Listed here are 15 T cell receptor beta chains from one sample, sequenced in a study of blood T cell repertoires in COVID-19. Libraries were prepared by immunoSEQ multiplex PCR; TCRdb keeps only in-frame clonotypes and omits some of them. Of roughly 130,000 clones listed, just under 85% were seen once; the top ten hold 16%. What was sequenced was peripheral blood. The origin of the receptors is a woman between 45 and 60 years old with acute or convalescent COVID-19.

The CDR3 nucleotides are TGTGCCAGCAGCACCTCAGGACTAGCGGGGGCCCCGTCGGATGAGCAGTTCTTC. Protein product: CASSTSGLAGAPSDEQFF. The J gene is TRBJ2-1, the V gene TRBV7-3; 13 positions agree with TRBD2. The V segment lost 5 bases and the J segment 8 bases; nucleotides outside the gene matches: 15. Germline V gene sequence: CDR1 SGHTA, CDR2 FQGTGA. The CDR3 runs 18 residues.

The chain recombines TRBV9 with TRBJ2-5; 8 nucleotides align to TRBD1. Germline assignment: CDR1 SGDLS and CDR2 YYNGEE. The CDR3 spans 16 residues. J gave up 3 bases and V 4 bases, and 11 bases lay outside the gene matches. The CDR3 coding sequence is TGTGCCAGCAGCACAACCCCACAGGGGGGAAAAGAGACCCAGTACTTC. Encoded protein: CASSTTPQGGKETQYF.

This clone was found once. In DNA form, the CDR3 reads TGTGCCAGCAGCTTAGGGCAACCGAACACTGAAGCTTTCTTT. Encoded protein: CASSLGQPNTEAFF. The chain employs TRBV7-9 and TRBJ1-1; D gene unclear. CDR1 is SEHNR and CDR2 is FQNEAQ in the germline V gene (reference sequence). V lost 1 base, J lost 1 base, and 7 bases lay in between. The CDR3 totals 14 residues.

This rearrangement joins TRBV5-8 to TRBJ1-1; TRBD1 agrees at 7 bases. Germline CDR1 and CDR2: SGHTS and YDEGEE. V gave up 8 bases and J gave up 0 bases; unmatched junction bases: 4. The CDR3 covers 13 residues. The CDR3 DNA follows: TGTGCCAGTCCCGGGACAGTGAACACTGAAGCTTTCTTT. Its translation is CASPGTVNTEAFF.

CDR3 residues: CASSLVTGQGIFYEQYF. As DNA, the CDR3 is TGTGCCAGCAGCTTAGTAACCGGACAGGGGATATTCTACGAGCAGTACTTC. J is TRBJ2-7 and V is TRBV11-2; TRBD1 agrees at 9 bases. The germline CDR1 and CDR2 sequences are SGHAT and FQNNGV. V gave up 1 base and J gave up 3 bases; unmatched junction bases: 10. The CDR3 totals 17 residues.

The rearrangement links TRBV5-1 to TRBJ1-1; no definite D call. Germline V gene sequence: CDR1 SGHRS, CDR2 YFSETQ. This CDR3 is 14 amino acids long. The V end was cut by 0 bases, the J end by 4 bases, with 10 bases between. CDR3 sequence: CASSLASMGTEAFF. CDR3 bases: TGCGCCAGCAGCTTGGCTAGCATGGGCACTGAAGCTTTCTTT. The full variable domain, its missing parts supplied by reference TRBV5-1 and TRBJ1-1, is KAGVTQTPRYLIKTRGQQVTLSCSPISGHRSVSWYQQTPGQGLQFLFEYFSETQRNKGNFPGRFSGRQFSNSRSEMNVSTLELGDSALYLCASSLASMGTEAFFGQGTRLTVV.

V is TRBV2 and J is TRBJ2-1; D not certain. The CDR3 is 13 residues long. Germline assignment: CDR1 SNHLY and CDR2 FYNNEI. V was trimmed by 4 bases and J by 4 bases, leaving 8 bases between them. CDR3 protein: CASSVNSYNEQFF. As DNA, the CDR3 is TGTGCCAGCAGTGTGAACAGTTACAATGAGCAGTTCTTC.

The V and J genes are TRBV5-1 and TRBJ2-3; D not resolved. V lost 6 bases and J 4 bases, leaving 15 bases between the germline ends. Germline values: CDR1 SGHRS, CDR2 YFSETQ. The CDR3 runs 14 residues. CDR3 loop: CASTPRTGSDTQYF. CDR3 bases: TGCGCCAGCACCCCCCGTACGGGTTCAGATACGCAGTATTTT.

This sequence joins TRBV28 and TRBJ1-2; 9 bases align to TRBD1. Trimming removed 5 bases from V and 6 bases from J; junction bases left unmatched: 7. The CDR3 consists of 14 residues. The germline gives CDR1 MDHEN, CDR2 SYDVKM. The CDR3 spells CASSVTGGRDGYTF. CDR3 coding DNA: TGTGCCAGCAGTGTAACAGGGGGCAGGGATGGCTACACCTTC.

The chain recombines TRBV10-3 with TRBJ1-6; TRBD1 is a possible D gene (5 bases). This CDR3 region has 15 residues. Trimming cost V 6 bases and J 4 bases, with 13 bases left between them. The V gene's germline CDR1 is ENHRY and CDR2 SYGVKD. The chain's CDR3 is CAIRGTGGYNSPLHF. The CDR3 bases are TGTGCCATCAGGGGGACTGGAGGGTATAATTCACCCCTCCACTTT.

With regard to this clone: Relative to the germline gene, one junction end is altered; a read error may explain this. J is TRBJ1-2 and V is TRBV30; TRBD1 agrees at 10 bases. The germline V gene has CDR1 GTSNPN and CDR2 SVGIG (reference sequence). This CDR3 comprises 18 residues. The CDR3 coding sequence is TGTGCCCGGAGTGTACGGGGACAGGGGAGGACGCATAACTATGGCTACACCTTC. This translates into CARSVRGQGRTHNYGYTF.

This chain uses TRBV14 with TRBJ1-5; TRBD1 might be the D (5 bases). Per the germline V gene, CDR1 is SGHDN and CDR2 is FVKESK. The CDR3 contains 15 residues. V shed 4 bases and J shed 5 bases, with 15 bases lying between them. The CDR3 nucleotides are TGTGCCAGCAGCCCAGGGCCGGGGGGAGATCAGCCCCAGCATTTT. It specifies CASSPGPGGDQPQHF. Complete variable domain (other parts from reference TRBV14 and TRBJ1-5): EAGVTQFPSHSVIEKGQTVTLRCDPISGHDNLYWYRRVMGKEIKFLLHFVKESKQDESGMPNNRFLAERTGGTYSTLKVQPAELEDSGVYFCASSPGPGGDQPQHFGDGTRLSIL.

The chain is built from TRBV2 and TRBJ1-5; possible D gene TRBD1, 6 bases. The CDR3 spans 15 residues. With 5 bases removed from V and 3 bases from J, the gap between germline ends came to 14 bases. Germline V CDR1 and CDR2: SNHLY, FYNNEI. The CDR3 reads CASSSDRQANQPQHF. The DNA for the CDR3 is TGTGCCAGCAGTTCGGACCGACAGGCCAATCAGCCCCAGCATTTT. The whole variable domain, remainder taken from reference TRBV2 and TRBJ1-5, is EPEVTQTPSHQVTQMGQEVILRCVPISNHLYFYWYRQILGQKVEFLVSFYNNEISEKSEIFDDQFSVERPDGSNFTLKIRSTKLEDSAMYFCASSSDRQANQPQHFGDGTRLSIL.

The chain is built from TRBV6-5 and TRBJ2-7; D is ambiguous. Germline CDR1 MNHEY, CDR2 SVGAGI. CDR3 length: 15 amino acids. V shed 0 bases and J shed 0 bases, with 9 bases lying between them. The CDR3, as DNA: TGTGCCAGCAGTTACTCCCGACTTAGCTCCTACGAGCAGTACTTC. Translation gives CASSYSRLSSYEQYF.

V usage is TRBV6-5 and J usage is TRBJ1-6, with D hard to call. Germline-derived CDR1 and CDR2 are MNHEY and SVGAGI. The CDR3 length is 14 residues. The V end lost 11 bases, the J end lost 9 bases, and 20 bases lay between the germline ends. The CDR3 sequence is CAVHPDMPTSPLHF. The CDR3 DNA sequence: TGTGCCGTACACCCCGACATGCCTACTTCACCCCTCCACTTT.